A selection of T cell receptor beta chains follows, all from one sample in a study of T-cell reconstitution after alpha-beta-depleted transplantation in children. A single record per CDR3 protein comes from TCRdb applying MiXCR to the PCR reads. The repertoire consists of under 450,000 distinct CDR3 sequences, with roughly 16% occurring once and the leading ten covering approximately 28%. Sequencing used PBMCs, mostly from graft donor cells, obtained 360 days after TCRalphabeta/CD19-depleted stem cell transplant. The receptors here all came from a boy less than two years old who had a stem cell transplant for Wiskott-Aldrich syndrome, so the T cells may come from the graft donor. Both conserved end residues are part of each CDR3. Fields, in order: D gene, J gene, clone size, V gene, CDR3 DNA, CDR3 protein. A D gene is named only where the DNA matches it firmly. The size entry is marked missing in some rows and otherwise reads once, few, many or a size class.

.	TRBJ2-1	few	TRBV19	TGTGCCAGTAGTATAGATGGCCTACCCAATGAGCAGTTCTTC	CASSIDGLPNEQFF
.	TRBJ2-2	.	TRBV4-1	TGCGCCAGCAGCCAAGATTCACGGATGAACACCGGGGAGCTGTTTTTT	CASSQDSRMNTGELFF
.	TRBJ2-7	.	TRBV7-2	TGTGCCAGCAGCTTAGTCGTCCTTCCCTACGAGCAGTACTTC	CASSLVVLPYEQYF
.	TRBJ2-1	.	TRBV29-1	TGCAGCGTTGGGGGACGGCTTAGCGATGAGCAGTTCTTC	CSVGGRLSDEQFF
TRBD1	TRBJ2-7	many	TRBV29-1	TGCAGCGTTGGAGGGCCGGGACAGGGGTCCCAGGAGCAGTACTTC	CSVGGPGQGSQEQYF
TRBD2	TRBJ2-1	.	TRBV2	TGTGCCAGGGGGGGGTTTATGGATGAGCAGTTCTTC	CARGGFMDEQFF
.	TRBJ1-4	.	TRBV6-1	TGTGCCAGCGCCGAGGGACATTCTAGGGAAAAACTGTTTTTT	CASAEGHSREKLFF
.	TRBJ2-4	few	TRBV12-3/TRBV12-4	TGTGCCAGCAGTTTAGCGCCGGCGACAGGTCGGAAAGACATTCAGTACTTC	CASSLAPATGRKDIQYF
TRBD1	TRBJ2-7	few	TRBV5-1	TGCGCCAGCAGCTTAAAGCCGGGACAGGGGTACTACGAGCAGTACTTC	CASSLKPGQGYYEQYF
TRBD1	TRBJ2-1	few	TRBV11-2	TGTGCCAGCAGCACCGAGACAGGGGGCTATGAGCAGTTCTTC	CASSTETGGYEQFF
.	TRBJ2-5	.	TRBV7-2	TGTGCCAGCAGCTTAGTGCCTAGAAGAGAGACCCAGTACTTC	CASSLVPRRETQYF